This is a list of T cell receptor beta chains from one sample in a study of shared clonotypes between healthy human individuals. The table came from immunoSEQ multiplex PCR; TCRdb's copy has only in-frame clones and leaves some out. The sample records millions of clones, approximately 92% being singletons. The sequenced sample consisted of naive CD4+ T cells sorted from blood. The receptor source for this set is a man younger than 35 in good health. CDR3s include the opening cysteine and the closing phenylalanine or tryptophan. The order of the fields is D gene, V gene, J gene, clone size, CDR3 protein, CDR3 DNA. D genes are given only for firm matches. The size entry is marked missing in some rows and otherwise reads once, few, many or a size class.

d_gene: TRBD2
v_gene: TRBV9
j_gene: TRBJ2-3
abundance: -
CDR3aa: CASGLGLAGVLDTQYF
CDR3nt: TGTGCCAGCGGATTGGGACTAGCGGGGGTCCTAGATACGCAGTATTTT

d_gene: -
v_gene: TRBV19
j_gene: TRBJ2-7
abundance: -
CDR3aa: CASSRDTRGREQYF
CDR3nt: TGTGCCAGTAGCCGGGACACCCGGGGGCGGGAGCAGTACTTC

d_gene: -
v_gene: TRBV18
j_gene: TRBJ1-6
abundance: -
CDR3aa: CASSPSGDSPLHF
CDR3nt: TGTGCCAGCTCACCTTCAGGGGATTCACCCCTCCACTTT

d_gene: -
v_gene: TRBV18
j_gene: TRBJ2-3
abundance: -
CDR3aa: CASSPIHGGDTQYF
CDR3nt: TGTGCCAGCTCACCAATACACGGAGGGGATACGCAGTATTTT

d_gene: -
v_gene: TRBV19
j_gene: TRBJ1-3
abundance: -
CDR3aa: CASSMGIQGSFTIYF
CDR3nt: TGTGCCAGTAGTATGGGCATTCAGGGGTCATTCACCATATATTTT

d_gene: TRBD1
v_gene: TRBV25-1
j_gene: TRBJ2-7
abundance: -
CDR3aa: CASTMTGGPYEQYF
CDR3nt: TGTGCCAGCACCATGACAGGGGGTCCCTACGAGCAGTACTTC

d_gene: TRBD2
v_gene: TRBV28
j_gene: TRBJ2-7
abundance: -
CDR3aa: CASSFSGEGRGSYEQYF
CDR3nt: TGTGCCAGCAGCTTCTCGGGGGAGGGGCGGGGCTCCTACGAGCAGTACTTC

d_gene: TRBD2
v_gene: TRBV5-5
j_gene: TRBJ2-1
abundance: -
CDR3aa: CASSLVIAGGYNEQFF
CDR3nt: TGTGCCAGCAGCTTGGTGATAGCGGGAGGATATAATGAGCAGTTCTTC

d_gene: -
v_gene: TRBV5-6
j_gene: TRBJ1-5
abundance: -
CDR3aa: CASSWGPGWGGQPQHF
CDR3nt: TGTGCCAGCAGCTGGGGGCCAGGTTGGGGAGGTCAGCCCCAGCATTTT

d_gene: TRBD1
v_gene: TRBV6-1
j_gene: TRBJ1-6
abundance: -
CDR3aa: CASSEWRDRGYDSPLHF
CDR3nt: TGTGCCAGCAGTGAATGGCGGGACAGAGGATATGATTCACCCCTCCACTTT

d_gene: TRBD1
v_gene: TRBV5-1
j_gene: TRBJ2-7
abundance: -
CDR3aa: CASSLAGTGAYEQYF
CDR3nt: TGCGCCAGCAGCTTGGCCGGGACAGGGGCCTACGAGCAGTACTTC

d_gene: -
v_gene: TRBV4-1
j_gene: TRBJ2-3
abundance: -
CDR3aa: CASSQEASSTDTQYF
CDR3nt: TGCGCCAGCAGCCAAGAAGCTAGTAGCACAGATACGCAGTATTTT

d_gene: TRBD2
v_gene: TRBV5-1
j_gene: TRBJ2-7
abundance: -
CDR3aa: CASSLEPGLAAYEQYF
CDR3nt: TGCGCCAGCAGCTTGGAACCGGGACTAGCGGCCTACGAGCAGTACTTC

d_gene: -
v_gene: TRBV7-6
j_gene: TRBJ1-4
abundance: -
CDR3aa: CASSLSQANEKLFF
CDR3nt: TGTGCCAGCAGCTTATCACAGGCTAATGAAAAACTGTTTTTT

d_gene: -
v_gene: TRBV2
j_gene: TRBJ1-3
abundance: -
CDR3aa: CASSQRGSTIYF
CDR3nt: TGTGCCAGCAGCCAAAGGGGGAGCACCATATATTTT

d_gene: TRBD2
v_gene: TRBV28
j_gene: TRBJ2-1
abundance: -
CDR3aa: CASRGTSGGATDEQFF
CDR3nt: TGTGCCAGCAGGGGGACTAGCGGGGGGGCGACAGATGAGCAGTTCTTC

d_gene: -
v_gene: TRBV25-1
j_gene: TRBJ2-1
abundance: -
CDR3aa: CASSESRANSVKQFF
CDR3nt: TGTGCCAGCAGTGAATCAAGGGCTAACTCAGTTAAGCAGTTCTTC

d_gene: TRBD2
v_gene: TRBV2
j_gene: TRBJ2-3
abundance: -
CDR3aa: CASSDREDLPTDTQYF
CDR3nt: TGTGCCAGCAGTGACCGGGAGGACCTCCCCACAGATACGCAGTATTTT

d_gene: TRBD2
v_gene: TRBV4-1
j_gene: TRBJ2-5
abundance: once
CDR3aa: CASSPRGGPEETQYF
CDR3nt: TGCGCCAGCAGCCCGAGGGGAGGGCCGGAAGAGACCCAGTACTTC

d_gene: TRBD2
v_gene: TRBV7-8
j_gene: TRBJ2-1
abundance: -
CDR3aa: CASSPPGGPHNEQFF
CDR3nt: TGTGCCAGCAGCCCCCCGGGAGGGCCCCACAATGAGCAGTTCTTC

d_gene: TRBD2
v_gene: TRBV10-3
j_gene: TRBJ2-5
abundance: -
CDR3aa: CAIGGTSGSKGETQYF
CDR3nt: TGTGCCATCGGAGGGACTAGCGGGAGCAAGGGGGAGACCCAGTACTTC

d_gene: TRBD2
v_gene: TRBV19
j_gene: TRBJ2-1
abundance: once
CDR3aa: CASSIVPGASGGAHEQFF
CDR3nt: TGTGCCAGTAGTATAGTTCCCGGGGCTAGCGGGGGGGCCCATGAGCAGTTCTTC

d_gene: TRBD1
v_gene: TRBV12-5
j_gene: TRBJ1-1
abundance: -
CDR3aa: CASGPGQVMNTEAFF
CDR3nt: TGTGCTAGTGGTCCGGGACAGGTCATGAACACTGAAGCTTTCTTT

d_gene: TRBD1
v_gene: TRBV30
j_gene: TRBJ1-2
abundance: -
CDR3aa: CALKTGTGVGYGYTF
CDR3nt: TGTGCCTTAAAGACCGGGACAGGGGTGGGCTATGGCTACACCTTC

d_gene: -
v_gene: TRBV11-2
j_gene: TRBJ2-1
abundance: once
CDR3aa: CASSLAQDYNEQFF
CDR3nt: TGTGCCAGCAGCTTAGCACAAGACTACAATGAGCAGTTCTTC

d_gene: TRBD1
v_gene: TRBV5-1
j_gene: TRBJ2-5
abundance: -
CDR3aa: CASSLGQGLYQETQYF
CDR3nt: TGCGCCAGCAGCCTAGGACAGGGACTGTACCAAGAGACCCAGTACTTC

d_gene: -
v_gene: TRBV4-1
j_gene: TRBJ2-5
abundance: -
CDR3aa: CASSQELTGTQETQYF
CDR3nt: TGCGCCAGCAGCCAAGAGCTCACAGGGACCCAAGAGACCCAGTACTTC

d_gene: -
v_gene: TRBV10-1
j_gene: TRBJ2-5
abundance: -
CDR3aa: CASSESVVGTQYF
CDR3nt: TGCGCCAGCAGTGAGTCAGTCGTCGGTACCCAGTACTTC

d_gene: TRBD1
v_gene: TRBV19
j_gene: TRBJ2-7
abundance: -
CDR3aa: CASSRDRSYEQYF
CDR3nt: TGTGCCAGTAGTAGGGACAGATCCTACGAGCAGTACTTC

d_gene: TRBD2
v_gene: TRBV11-2
j_gene: TRBJ2-1
abundance: many
CDR3aa: CASSFTSGTEYEQFF
CDR3nt: TGTGCCAGCAGCTTCACTAGCGGGACGGAATATGAGCAGTTCTTC

d_gene: TRBD2
v_gene: TRBV25-1
j_gene: TRBJ2-5
abundance: -
CDR3aa: CASSDDSPGGQETQYF
CDR3nt: TGTGCCAGCAGTGACGACTCACCGGGAGGGCAAGAGACCCAGTACTTC

d_gene: -
v_gene: TRBV7-6
j_gene: TRBJ2-7
abundance: -
CDR3aa: CASSLAGGYEQYF
CDR3nt: TGTGCCAGCAGCTTAGCCGGCGGGTACGAGCAGTACTTC

d_gene: -
v_gene: TRBV6-5
j_gene: TRBJ2-4
abundance: -
CDR3aa: CASSLRLAKNIQYF
CDR3nt: TGTGCCAGCAGTCTAAGACTAGCCAAAAACATTCAGTACTTC

d_gene: TRBD1
v_gene: TRBV2
j_gene: TRBJ2-2
abundance: -
CDR3aa: CASSRSGTGVTGELFF
CDR3nt: TGTGCCAGCAGCCGCTCAGGGACAGGTGTCACCGGGGAGCTGTTTTTT

d_gene: -
v_gene: TRBV7-9
j_gene: TRBJ1-3
abundance: -
CDR3aa: CASSLFGGNTIYF
CDR3nt: TGTGCCAGCAGCTTATTTGGGGGAAACACCATATATTTT